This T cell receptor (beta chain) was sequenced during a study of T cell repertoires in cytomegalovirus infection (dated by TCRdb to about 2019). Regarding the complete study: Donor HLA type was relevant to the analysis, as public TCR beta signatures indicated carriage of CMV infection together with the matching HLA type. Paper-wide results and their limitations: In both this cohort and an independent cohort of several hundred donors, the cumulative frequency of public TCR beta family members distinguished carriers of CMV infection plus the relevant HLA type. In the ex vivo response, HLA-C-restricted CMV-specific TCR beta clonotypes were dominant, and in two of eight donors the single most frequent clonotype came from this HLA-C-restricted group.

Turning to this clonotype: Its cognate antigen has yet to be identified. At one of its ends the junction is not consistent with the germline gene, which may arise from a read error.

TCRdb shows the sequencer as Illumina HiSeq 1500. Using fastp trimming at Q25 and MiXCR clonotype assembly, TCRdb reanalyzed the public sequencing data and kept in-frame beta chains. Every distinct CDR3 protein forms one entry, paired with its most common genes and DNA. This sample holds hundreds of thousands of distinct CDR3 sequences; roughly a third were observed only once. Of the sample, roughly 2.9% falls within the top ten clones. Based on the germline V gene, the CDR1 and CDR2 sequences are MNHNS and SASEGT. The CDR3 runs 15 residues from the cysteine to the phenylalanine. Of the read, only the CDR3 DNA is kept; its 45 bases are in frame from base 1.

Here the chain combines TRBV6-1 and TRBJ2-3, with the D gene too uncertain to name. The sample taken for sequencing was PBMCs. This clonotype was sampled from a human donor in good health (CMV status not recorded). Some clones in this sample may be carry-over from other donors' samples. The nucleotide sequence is TGTGCCAACAGTGATCTGCCGGCTAGCACAGATACGCAGTATTTT. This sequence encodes CANSDLPASTDTQYF.